The rows below give T cell receptor beta chains drawn from one sample of a study of CD8 T cells in Susac syndrome. TCRdb reprocessed the immunoSEQ multiplex PCR reads via MiXCR and lists one record per CDR3 protein. This sample carries fewer than 300,000 distinct CDR3 sequences, approximately 81% of them seen once, and the ten largest clones take approximately 0.12%. Material for sequencing was CD8+ T cells from PBMCs. These receptors were collected from a human donor with multiple sclerosis. Each CDR3 is given with its conserved first and last residue. Fields, in order: D gene, V gene, J gene, clone size, CDR3 DNA, CDR3 protein. D genes are given only for firm matches. Expanded clones are given a class, and other clones once, few, many or no size at all.

d_call: TRBD1; v_call: TRBV15; j_call: TRBJ2-1; clone_size: .; cdr3_nt: TGTGCCACCAGCAGACCCTCAGCGGGACAGGGTTTCGACGCGTTCTTC; cdr3_aa: CATSRPSAGQGFDAFF
d_call: TRBD1; v_call: TRBV18; j_call: TRBJ1-1; clone_size: .; cdr3_nt: TGTGCCAGCTCAACGGGACAGGGGAAGACTGAAGCTTTCTTT; cdr3_aa: CASSTGQGKTEAFF
d_call: TRBD1; v_call: TRBV7-9; j_call: TRBJ1-6; clone_size: few; cdr3_nt: TGTGCCAGCAGCCCCCCGGACAGGGTGAATAATTCACCCCTCCACTTT; cdr3_aa: CASSPPDRVNNSPLHF
d_call: .; v_call: TRBV4-1; j_call: TRBJ1-2; clone_size: once; cdr3_nt: TGCGCCAGCAGCCAAGAGAAATCGGGCAACTATGGCTACACCTTC; cdr3_aa: CASSQEKSGNYGYTF
d_call: .; v_call: TRBV4-1; j_call: TRBJ2-5; clone_size: few; cdr3_nt: TGCGCCAGCAGCCAAGAGAGGCAACGGAGAGAGACCCAGTACTTC; cdr3_aa: CASSQERQRRETQYF
d_call: .; v_call: TRBV5-6; j_call: TRBJ1-5; clone_size: few; cdr3_nt: TGTGCCAGCAGCTTTGGGGGAATTCAGCCCCAGCATTTT; cdr3_aa: CASSFGGIQPQHF
d_call: .; v_call: TRBV6-1; j_call: TRBJ1-1; clone_size: .; cdr3_nt: TGTGCCAGCAGTGACGACCGTGATGAAGCTTTCTTT; cdr3_aa: CASSDDRDEAFF
d_call: .; v_call: TRBV5-1; j_call: TRBJ2-6; clone_size: .; cdr3_nt: TGCGCCAGCAGCTTGGTTCTCATCGGGGCCAACGTCCTGACTTTC; cdr3_aa: CASSLVLIGANVLTF
d_call: TRBD1; v_call: TRBV3-1; j_call: TRBJ1-2; clone_size: .; cdr3_nt: TGTGCCAGCAGCCAGTTTTGGGACAGGGCCAAAACTTCTAACTATGGCTACACCTTC; cdr3_aa: CASSQFWDRAKTSNYGYTF
d_call: .; v_call: TRBV19; j_call: TRBJ2-1; clone_size: .; cdr3_nt: TGTGCCAGTAGTATATCTAGCAGCTACAATGAGCAGTTCTTC; cdr3_aa: CASSISSSYNEQFF
d_call: .; v_call: TRBV7-9; j_call: TRBJ1-4; clone_size: .; cdr3_nt: TGTGCCAGCAGCCCGACCGGGGGTGCAACTAATGAAAAACTGTTTTTT; cdr3_aa: CASSPTGGATNEKLFF
d_call: .; v_call: TRBV19; j_call: TRBJ2-1; clone_size: .; cdr3_nt: TGTGCCAGTAGTATAGATAGCGAGGCGGGGATTAACAATGAGCAGTTCTTC; cdr3_aa: CASSIDSEAGINNEQFF
d_call: .; v_call: TRBV5-6; j_call: TRBJ2-1; clone_size: once; cdr3_nt: TGTGCCAGCAGCTTTATCCAGTACAATGAGCAGTTCTTC; cdr3_aa: CASSFIQYNEQFF
d_call: .; v_call: TRBV25-1; j_call: TRBJ1-5; clone_size: .; cdr3_nt: TGTGCCAGCAGTCCGGGACGGACTAGCAATCAGCCCCAGCATTTT; cdr3_aa: CASSPGRTSNQPQHF
d_call: TRBD1; v_call: TRBV27; j_call: TRBJ2-7; clone_size: few; cdr3_nt: TGTGCCAGCAGACACCTTCTCGAACTGGCAGGGGGCTACGAGCAGTACTTC; cdr3_aa: CASRHLLELAGGYEQYF
d_call: .; v_call: TRBV2; j_call: TRBJ2-1; clone_size: once; cdr3_nt: TGTGCCAGCCCATTGATGTCGGCAGGGGCTGACAATGAGCAGTTCTTC; cdr3_aa: CASPLMSAGADNEQFF
d_call: .; v_call: TRBV9; j_call: TRBJ2-6; clone_size: .; cdr3_nt: TGTGCCAGCAGCGTAGGAAACTCTGGGGCCAACGTCCTGACTTTC; cdr3_aa: CASSVGNSGANVLTF
d_call: .; v_call: TRBV4-1; j_call: TRBJ2-1; clone_size: .; cdr3_nt: TGCGCCAGCAGCCAAGAGCGGGGCCGCAATGAGCAGTTCTTC; cdr3_aa: CASSQERGRNEQFF
d_call: TRBD2; v_call: TRBV20-1; j_call: TRBJ2-1; clone_size: .; cdr3_nt: TGCAGTGCCTTGACTAGCGGAAACAATGAGCAGTTCTTC; cdr3_aa: CSALTSGNNEQFF
d_call: .; v_call: TRBV27; j_call: TRBJ2-2; clone_size: few; cdr3_nt: TGTGCCAGCAGTCCTTCGACTAGGAGGGTCACCGGGGAGCTGTTTTTT; cdr3_aa: CASSPSTRRVTGELFF
d_call: TRBD2; v_call: TRBV28; j_call: TRBJ2-4; clone_size: .; cdr3_nt: TGTGCCAGCAGTTTTAGGGCTAGCGGGAACATTCAGTACTTC; cdr3_aa: CASSFRASGNIQYF
d_call: .; v_call: TRBV19; j_call: TRBJ2-1; clone_size: .; cdr3_nt: TGTGCCAGTAGATACACCGGGGTCAACAATGAGCAGTTCTTC; cdr3_aa: CASRYTGVNNEQFF
d_call: TRBD1; v_call: TRBV29-1; j_call: TRBJ1-2; clone_size: .; cdr3_nt: TGCAGCGCCCAGGGGGACAGTAACGACTATGGCTACACCTTC; cdr3_aa: CSAQGDSNDYGYTF
d_call: .; v_call: TRBV4-1; j_call: TRBJ2-7; clone_size: .; cdr3_nt: TGCGCCAGCAGCCAAAGGGACCCAAAAAGGGACTCTCGGTACGAGCAGTACTTC; cdr3_aa: CASSQRDPKRDSRYEQYF
d_call: .; v_call: TRBV12-3/TRBV12-4; j_call: TRBJ2-5; clone_size: .; cdr3_nt: TGTGCCAGTTTCAGGGGTGGAGAGACCCAGTACTTC; cdr3_aa: CASFRGGETQYF
d_call: .; v_call: TRBV7-6; j_call: TRBJ2-1; clone_size: .; cdr3_nt: TGTGCCAGCAGCTTAGGGGTCAGGGATAATGAGCAGTTCTTC; cdr3_aa: CASSLGVRDNEQFF
d_call: TRBD2; v_call: TRBV6-1; j_call: TRBJ2-5; clone_size: .; cdr3_nt: TGTGCCAGCAGTCCAGATACCAGCGGGAGTTCTGAGGAGACCCAGTACTTC; cdr3_aa: CASSPDTSGSSEETQYF
d_call: .; v_call: TRBV7-9; j_call: TRBJ2-7; clone_size: once; cdr3_nt: TGTGCCAGCAGCTTAAGCGAGGCCTACGAGCAGTACTTC; cdr3_aa: CASSLSEAYEQYF
d_call: TRBD2; v_call: TRBV5-5; j_call: TRBJ2-5; clone_size: once; cdr3_nt: TGTGCCAGCAGCCACCCGGGGGGAGCCAAGCCAGAGACCCAGTACTTC; cdr3_aa: CASSHPGGAKPETQYF
d_call: TRBD2; v_call: TRBV28; j_call: TRBJ2-7; clone_size: .; cdr3_nt: TGTGCCAGCAGCTGGGGGGGCGAGCAGTACTTC; cdr3_aa: CASSWGGEQYF
d_call: .; v_call: TRBV2; j_call: TRBJ2-7; clone_size: few; cdr3_nt: TGTGCCAGCAGTGAATCTTGGGAGCAGTACTTC; cdr3_aa: CASSESWEQYF
d_call: TRBD2; v_call: TRBV20-1; j_call: TRBJ2-5; clone_size: .; cdr3_nt: TGCAGTGCTAGTCCCTTCATACTGAGCGGGAGCGGCGAAGAGACCCAGTACTTC; cdr3_aa: CSASPFILSGSGEETQYF
d_call: .; v_call: TRBV29-1; j_call: TRBJ2-7; clone_size: .; cdr3_nt: TGCAGCGTCGCCTTTGCACACGAACTTCCCTACGAGCAGTACTTC; cdr3_aa: CSVAFAHELPYEQYF
d_call: .; v_call: TRBV30; j_call: TRBJ2-7; clone_size: .; cdr3_nt: TGTGCCTGGAGTGAGGTGGTTCCGACGAACGAGCAGTACTTC; cdr3_aa: CAWSEVVPTNEQYF
d_call: .; v_call: TRBV30; j_call: TRBJ1-5; clone_size: .; cdr3_nt: TGTGCCTGGTGTACTCCGGGGGGCAGGAATCAGCCCCAGCATTTT; cdr3_aa: CAWCTPGGRNQPQHF
d_call: .; v_call: TRBV20-1; j_call: TRBJ2-5; clone_size: .; cdr3_nt: TGCAGTGCTAGCGGATTCTGGGGTGAAATTGAAGAGACCCAGTACTTC; cdr3_aa: CSASGFWGEIEETQYF
d_call: TRBD1; v_call: TRBV5-6; j_call: TRBJ2-7; clone_size: .; cdr3_nt: TGTGCCAGCAGCCAAGGACAGGCCTCCTACGAGCAGTACTTC; cdr3_aa: CASSQGQASYEQYF
d_call: TRBD2; v_call: TRBV27; j_call: TRBJ2-1; clone_size: once; cdr3_nt: TGTGCCAGCAAGCGGGGGCTTCTGAATGAGCAGTTCTTC; cdr3_aa: CASKRGLLNEQFF
d_call: .; v_call: TRBV6-6; j_call: TRBJ1-5; clone_size: few; cdr3_nt: TGTGCCAGCAGTTACAGCCGGGGGTCCAATCAGCCCCAGCATTTT; cdr3_aa: CASSYSRGSNQPQHF
d_call: .; v_call: TRBV13; j_call: TRBJ2-1; clone_size: .; cdr3_nt: TGTGCCAGCAGTGAAGTTAGCGGCCAGAATGAGCAGTTCTTC; cdr3_aa: CASSEVSGQNEQFF
d_call: .; v_call: TRBV4-1; j_call: TRBJ2-1; clone_size: .; cdr3_nt: TGCGCCAGCAGCCATGGGGGGAATGAGCAGTTCTTC; cdr3_aa: CASSHGGNEQFF
d_call: .; v_call: TRBV2; j_call: TRBJ2-1; clone_size: .; cdr3_nt: TGTGCCAGCAGTACTGAATACAATGAGCAGTTCTTC; cdr3_aa: CASSTEYNEQFF
d_call: .; v_call: TRBV9; j_call: TRBJ2-5; clone_size: .; cdr3_nt: TGTGCCAGCAGCGTAGAACGGGACCACCTGTACCAAGAGACCCAGTACTTC; cdr3_aa: CASSVERDHLYQETQYF
d_call: .; v_call: TRBV1; j_call: TRBJ2-5; clone_size: .; cdr3_nt: TGCACCAGCAGCCAAGCCTACGGGACTAGCGGGAGAGGTTGCAGTGGGGAGACCCAGTACTTC; cdr3_aa: CTSSQAYGTSGRGCSGETQYF
d_call: TRBD1; v_call: TRBV5-4; j_call: TRBJ1-1; clone_size: .; cdr3_nt: TGTGCCAGCAGCCCAAAAGGGGGCCCCTCAGGTGACACTGAAGCTTTCTTT; cdr3_aa: CASSPKGGPSGDTEAFF
d_call: .; v_call: TRBV11-2; j_call: TRBJ1-3; clone_size: .; cdr3_nt: TGTGCCAGCAGCTCAGCCTATCAAGGCTCGTCGGGGGGAAACACCATATATTTT; cdr3_aa: CASSSAYQGSSGGNTIYF
d_call: TRBD1; v_call: TRBV12-3/TRBV12-4; j_call: TRBJ2-2; clone_size: once; cdr3_nt: TGTGCCAGCCCGGGACAGGGTAACACCGGGGAGCTGTTTTTT; cdr3_aa: CASPGQGNTGELFF
d_call: TRBD2; v_call: TRBV5-1; j_call: TRBJ2-3; clone_size: .; cdr3_nt: TGCGCCAGCAGCTTTTTCGGACTAGCGGGAGAGATGTTCACAGATACGCAGTATTTT; cdr3_aa: CASSFFGLAGEMFTDTQYF
d_call: .; v_call: TRBV6-5; j_call: TRBJ2-1; clone_size: .; cdr3_nt: TGTGCCAGCAGTGGCGGGTTCTACAATGAGCAGTTCTTC; cdr3_aa: CASSGGFYNEQFF
d_call: TRBD1; v_call: TRBV24-1; j_call: TRBJ1-1; clone_size: .; cdr3_nt: TGTGCCACCAGTGATCCTGCGCACAGGGGGCGATTTACTGAAGCTTTCTTT; cdr3_aa: CATSDPAHRGRFTEAFF
d_call: .; v_call: TRBV19; j_call: TRBJ2-1; clone_size: .; cdr3_nt: TGTGCCAGTAGTATCGTCAGGGGTGAGCAGTTCTTC; cdr3_aa: CASSIVRGEQFF
d_call: TRBD1; v_call: TRBV24-1; j_call: TRBJ2-7; clone_size: few; cdr3_nt: TGTGCCACCAGTGACCGAAGGGGGACAGGAAACTTGGGGGAGCAGTACTTC; cdr3_aa: CATSDRRGTGNLGEQYF
d_call: TRBD2; v_call: TRBV20-1; j_call: TRBJ2-7; clone_size: few; cdr3_nt: TGCAGTGCTAGAGATGGGACTAGCGCCAGCTACGAGCAGTACTTC; cdr3_aa: CSARDGTSASYEQYF
d_call: .; v_call: TRBV19; j_call: TRBJ1-5; clone_size: .; cdr3_nt: TGTGCCAGTACCGATCACAGGGATCAGCCCCAGCATTTT; cdr3_aa: CASTDHRDQPQHF
d_call: .; v_call: TRBV6-2/TRBV6-3; j_call: TRBJ2-2; clone_size: .; cdr3_nt: TGTGCCAGCAGCTCAACCCTAGGGACCGGGGAGCTGTTTTTT; cdr3_aa: CASSSTLGTGELFF
d_call: TRBD1; v_call: TRBV5-1; j_call: TRBJ2-7; clone_size: .; cdr3_nt: TGCGCCAGCAGCTTGCAGGGGGCGGTCGACGAGCAGTACTTC; cdr3_aa: CASSLQGAVDEQYF
d_call: .; v_call: TRBV5-1; j_call: TRBJ1-5; clone_size: .; cdr3_nt: TGCGCCAGCAGCACCGACAGGAATCAGCCCCAGCATTTT; cdr3_aa: CASSTDRNQPQHF
d_call: TRBD2; v_call: TRBV3-1; j_call: TRBJ2-7; clone_size: .; cdr3_nt: TGTGCCACAGGCCGGGGGGATTACGAGCAGTACTTC; cdr3_aa: CATGRGDYEQYF
d_call: .; v_call: TRBV28; j_call: TRBJ2-1; clone_size: .; cdr3_nt: TGTGCCAGCAGTACTAGGGGCAATGAGCAGTTCTTC; cdr3_aa: CASSTRGNEQFF